Presented here are 25 T cell receptor beta chains from one specimen sequenced in a study of blood T cells in healthy people across ages. The use of a sample-barcoded 5' primer and a J-beta primer mix characterized a second PCR of roughly 7 to 12 cycles. Each CDR3 protein is one row after TCRdb ran MiXCR on the 5' RACE reads. The profile shows approximately 1.5 million distinct CDR3 sequences, under 55% of them singletons. Sequencing was performed on blood. Receptors were obtained from a woman between 18 and 29 years old in good health.

V gene TRBV4-1 combines with J gene TRBJ2-3; 9 bases agree with TRBD1. CDR3 length: 18 residues. The germline CDR1 and CDR2 sequences are MGHRA and YSYEKL. Losses at the gene ends were 1 base for V and 5 bases for J; bases not matched to a gene: 13. The CDR3 nucleotides are TGCGCCAGCAGCCAAGGCCCACAGGGGGCCAGGGAGGGAGATACGCAGTATTTT. Residues: CASSQGPQGAREGDTQYF.

This clonotype was picked up a small number of times. V and J are TRBV29-1 and TRBJ2-1; D unclear. This CDR3 comprises 10 residues. CDR1 and CDR2 (germline): SQVTM, ANQGSEA. With 5 bases removed from V and 9 bases from J, the gap between germline ends came to 8 bases. CDR3 protein: CSVPDGEQFF. The CDR3 DNA sequence: TGCAGCGTTCCCGACGGTGAGCAGTTCTTC.

The J gene is TRBJ1-5, the V gene TRBV6-1, with D unresolved. Trimming took off 7 bases at V and 0 bases at J, with 10 bases between the two ends. The CDR3 extends over 14 amino acids. Germline V gives CDR1 MNHNS, CDR2 SASEGT. CDR3 DNA: TGTGCCAGCAACCCCCCGCATAGCAATCAGCCCCAGCATTTT. Translated: CASNPPHSNQPQHF.

The chain has TRBV7-2 and TRBJ2-4, with D possibly being TRBD1 or TRBD2 (5 bases each). V gave up 4 bases and J gave up 1 base, with 8 bases separating them. Per germline, CDR1 SGHTA and CDR2 FQGNSA. The CDR3 has 14 amino acids. The DNA of the CDR3 is TGTGCCAGCAGCTCCGGGACGGCCAAAAACATTCAGTACTTC. It specifies CASSSGTAKNIQYF.

The chain is built from TRBV7-9 and TRBJ1-4, with D unclear. V lost 1 base to trimming and J lost 0 bases, with 9 bases between them. Per germline, CDR1 SEHNR and CDR2 FQNEAQ (reference sequence). The CDR3 is made up of 16 amino acids. The CDR3 sequence is CASSLGRGPTNEKLFF. DNA for the CDR3: TGTGCCAGCAGCTTAGGGCGAGGACCAACTAATGAAAAACTGTTTTTT.

This chain joins TRBV6-6 and TRBJ2-3; D unclear. Germline V gene lookup returns CDR1 MNHNY and CDR2 SVGAGI (reference sequence). V lost 4 bases and J 0 bases, leaving 11 bases between the germline ends. The CDR3 totals 15 residues. Here the CDR3 reads CASSLDPTSTDTQYF. The CDR3 DNA reads TGTGCCAGCAGTTTGGACCCTACTAGCACAGATACGCAGTATTTT.

This chain connects TRBV4-3 to TRBJ2-1, with D possibly being TRBD2 (5 bases). V lost 4 bases to trimming and J lost 8 bases, with 18 bases between them. Germline loops: CDR1 LGHNA, CDR2 YSLEER. The CDR3 loop spans 15 amino acids. CDR3 loop: CASSLTIGKGYEQFF. The CDR3 region has the DNA TGCGCCAGCAGCCTCACTATCGGGAAAGGATATGAGCAGTTCTTC.

The genes are TRBV4-1 and TRBJ2-4, with 10 nucleotides matching TRBD2. The CDR3 totals 17 residues. Germline V gene lookup returns CDR1 MGHRA and CDR2 YSYEKL. V dropped 0 bases and J dropped 13; count of bases not matched to a gene: 15. The CDR3 here is CASSQDPLAGAYNEQYF. CDR3 in DNA: TGCGCCAGCAGCCAAGATCCGCTAGCGGGGGCCTACAATGAGCAGTACTTC.

The V gene is TRBV2, the J gene TRBJ2-1; D is undetermined. This CDR3 has 14 residues. Trimming shortened V by 4 bases and J by 6 bases, and 13 bases separated the two germline ends. Looked up from germline, CDR1 is SNHLY and CDR2 is FYNNEI. DNA of the CDR3: TGTGCCAGCAGTGTCCGAGGTGCCTCCAATGAGCAGTTCTTC. As protein: CASSVRGASNEQFF.

With respect to this clonotype: A much larger clone is a single base away; this may be a read error. V and J are TRBV29-1 and TRBJ2-1; no firm D call. The germline V gene encodes CDR1 SQVTM and CDR2 ANQGSEA. The CDR3 length is 15 residues. Trimming removed 7 bases at V and 8 bases at J, with 24 bases between. CDR3 in amino acids: CSGRIRTIPQDEQFF. The CDR3, as DNA: TGCAGCGGGCGAATCCGCACCATTCCCCAGGATGAGCAGTTCTTC.

The sample holds many counts of this clonotype. J is TRBJ2-7 and V is TRBV4-2; D remains ambiguous. Trimming removed 0 bases from V and 5 bases from J, with 8 bases in between. The CDR3 is 13 residues long. Germline-derived CDR1 and CDR2 are LGHNA and YNFKEQ. CDR3 amino acids: CASSQDRGNEQYF. The CDR3 region has the DNA TGTGCCAGCAGCCAAGATCGCGGTAACGAGCAGTACTTC.

This clonotype appeared a few times. V gene TRBV6-2 or TRBV6-3 combines with J gene TRBJ2-7; a possible D gene is TRBD2 (5 bases). The CDR3 consists of 12 residues. The V end lost 4 bases, the J end lost 7 bases, and 11 bases lay between the germline ends. The germline CDR1 and CDR2 sequences are MNHEY and SVGEGT. Here the CDR3 reads CASSSRTGEQYF. CDR3 DNA sequence: TGTGCCAGCAGTTCACGGACGGGGGAGCAGTACTTC.

The chain has TRBV15 and TRBJ2-1, with no clear D. The germline V and J ends were trimmed by 5 bases and 0 bases, with 11 bases remaining between them. Germline V lookup: CDR1 LNHNV, CDR2 YYDKDF (reference sequence). The CDR3 sequence is 15 residues long. The CDR3 spells CATSEEGTSYNEQFF. The CDR3 DNA follows: TGTGCCACCAGCGAGGAAGGAACCTCCTACAATGAGCAGTTCTTC.

This clonotype occurred a few times. The chain employs TRBV9 and TRBJ2-5; D not resolved. Trimming cost V 0 bases and J 2 bases, with 11 bases left between them. CDR1 is SGDLS, CDR2 YYNGEE, per germline. This CDR3 region has 15 residues. This chain's CDR3 is CASSVARAGQETQYF. CDR3 sequence (DNA): TGTGCCAGCAGCGTAGCTAGGGCCGGACAAGAGACCCAGTACTTC.

This clonotype was detected a few times. The chain joins TRBV15 to TRBJ1-5; D is undetermined. Trimming took 1 base from V and 1 from J, leaving 5 bases between them. Germline values: CDR1 LNHNV, CDR2 YYDKDF (reference sequence). The CDR3 length is 14 residues. The CDR3 DNA reads as TGTGCCACCAGCAGAGGGGTGAGCAATCAGCCCCAGCATTTT. Its protein is CATSRGVSNQPQHF.

The chain combines TRBV10-2 with TRBJ2-2, with unresolved D. The CDR3 contains 11 residues. V dropped 3 bases and J dropped 7 bases, with 3 bases sitting between them. CDR1 and CDR2 from the germline V gene are WSHSY and SAAADI. CDR3 sequence: CASSEVGELFF. Here the CDR3 DNA reads TGCGCCAGCAGTGAAGTCGGGGAGCTGTTTTTT.

This chain uses TRBV10-3 with TRBJ2-1; 9 nucleotides match TRBD1. The V gene's germline CDR1 is ENHRY and CDR2 SYGVKD. CDR3 length equals 16 residues. Trimming took 4 bases from V and 8 from J; bases not matched to a gene: 12. The DNA of the CDR3 is TGTGCCATCAGTGGGGCCGGGACAGGGATGGTCGATGAGCAGTTCTTC. It encodes CAISGAGTGMVDEQFF.

This clonotype came up a few times. V usage is TRBV2 and J usage is TRBJ1-5; D is perhaps TRBD1 (5 bases). The germline CDR1 and CDR2 sequences are SNHLY and FYNNEI. The V gene lost 6 bases and the J gene lost 5 bases, with 8 bases spanning the gap. The CDR3 is made up of 12 amino acids. CDR3 DNA: TGTGCCAGCAGCAGGGACCATCAGCCCCAGCATTTT. This codes for CASSRDHQPQHF. Full variable domain (rest looked up from reference TRBV2 and TRBJ1-5): EPEVTQTPSHQVTQMGQEVILRCVPISNHLYFYWYRQILGQKVEFLVSFYNNEISEKSEIFDDQFSVERPDGSNFTLKIRSTKLEDSAMYFCASSRDHQPQHFGDGTRLSIL.

The chain has TRBV10-3 and TRBJ2-5, with D possibly being TRBD2 (7 bases). Per germline, CDR1 ENHRY and CDR2 SYGVKD. With 6 bases removed from V and 11 bases from J, the gap between germline ends came to 37 bases. This CDR3 region has 19 residues. The DNA of the CDR3 is TGTGCCATCAGAGGGGGGGGCGTCATTTCCAGTGAGTCCTACAATGAGCAGTACTTC. It specifies CAIRGGGVISSESYNEQYF.

This clonotype occurred a few times. The V and J genes are TRBV12-3 or TRBV12-4 and TRBJ2-2, with 13 bases matching TRBD2. The CDR3 extends over 18 amino acids. V was pared by 2 bases and J by 5 bases, with 8 bases of the junction left unmatched. CDR3 sequence reads: CASSLLGLAGAVTGELFF. The CDR3 nucleotides are TGTGCCAGCAGTTTACTCGGACTAGCGGGGGCGGTGACCGGGGAGCTGTTTTTT.

This clonotype was counted a few times. The rearrangement links TRBV7-2 to TRBJ2-7, with TRBD2 matching 8 bases. CDR1 is SGHTA, CDR2 FQGNSA, per germline. The ends lost 6 bases at V and 6 bases at J; junction bases unmatched: 10. This CDR3 is built from 14 residues. This chain's CDR3 is CASSQSSGHLEQYF. The CDR3 coding sequence is TGTGCCAGCAGTCAATCTAGCGGGCACCTCGAGCAGTACTTC.

The chain has TRBV4-2 and TRBJ1-2; no reliable D call. Trimming took 3 bases from V and 4 from J, leaving 15 bases between them. Germline V CDR1 and CDR2: LGHNA, YNFKEQ. This CDR3 has 15 amino acids. The DNA for the CDR3 is TGTGCCAGCAGCCAGGAATGGGGTTTTGGCTATGGCTACACCTTC. Translation: CASSQEWGFGYGYTF.

The chain employs TRBV7-8 and TRBJ2-3; the match to TRBD2 covers 7 bases. Germline assignment: CDR1 SGHVS and CDR2 FQNEAQ. The CDR3 covers 18 residues. V was clipped by 6 bases and J by 1 base; unmatched bases: 16. The CDR3 here is CASSEPMVSGGRTDTQYF. The CDR3 DNA is TGTGCCAGCAGTGAACCCATGGTGTCGGGAGGACGCACAGATACGCAGTATTTT. The whole variable domain, filled in from reference TRBV7-8 and TRBJ2-3, reads GAGVSQSPRYKVAKRGQDVALRCDPISGHVSLFWYQQALGQGPEFLTYFQNEAQLDKSGLPSDRFFAERPEGSVSTLKIQRTQQEDSAVYLCASSEPMVSGGRTDTQYFGPGTRLTVL.

The chain links TRBV7-2 to TRBJ2-7, with unresolved D. V was shortened by 1 base and J by 5 bases, with 15 bases between the two germline ends. Germline CDR1 SGHTA, CDR2 FQGNSA. The CDR3 is 15 amino acids. The CDR3 loop reads CASSLEVLGVHEQYF. CDR3 bases: TGTGCCAGCAGCTTAGAAGTACTGGGTGTCCACGAGCAGTACTTC.

This clonotype has just one count. CDR3 sequence (DNA): TGTGCCAGCAGCTTCTCCCAGGTTCGGCCTGAAGCTTTCTTT. Its translation: CASSFSQVRPEAFF. The chain carries TRBV5-4 and TRBJ1-1; D uncertain. This CDR3 comprises 14 residues. Per the germline V gene, CDR1 is SGHNT and CDR2 is YYREEE (reference sequence). V shed 2 bases and J shed 6 bases, with 14 bases lying between them.